The 16 T cell receptor beta chains below all came from one sample that was sequenced in a study of blood T cell repertoires in COVID-19. The method was immunoSEQ multiplex PCR; TCRdb's version includes in-frame clones alone and lacks a portion of them. The sample holds some 370,000 clones, 80% to 90% seen once. The sequenced sample consisted of peripheral blood. These receptors all come from a man aged 35 to 55 with acute or convalescent COVID-19.

The chain is built from TRBV3-1 (or the pseudogene TRBV3-2) and TRBJ2-3; D is possibly TRBD2 (5 bases). The germline V gene encodes CDR1 LGHDT and CDR2 YNNKEL (reference sequence). The length of the CDR3 is 17 residues. V dropped 4 bases and J dropped 0 bases, with 17 bases sitting between them. CDR3: CASSRQVGLASTDTQYF. CDR3 nucleotides: TGTGCCAGCAGCCGACAAGTAGGGCTAGCTAGCACAGATACGCAGTATTTT.

The chain carries TRBV7-2 and TRBJ1-6; D is perhaps TRBD1 (6 bases). The CDR3 loop spans 19 amino acids. Per germline, CDR1 SGHTA and CDR2 FQGNSA. V was clipped by 0 bases and J by 0 bases, with 15 bases between them. This chain's CDR3 is CASSLALRQGSSYNSPLHF. The CDR3 DNA reads TGTGCCAGCAGCTTAGCGCTGCGGCAGGGGTCCTCCTATAATTCACCCCTCCACTTT.

This chain joins TRBV2 and TRBJ2-7; TRBD1 agrees at 7 bases. The CDR3 contains 13 residues. The ends lost 10 bases at V and 0 bases at J; junction bases unmatched: 6. Germline CDR1 reads SNHLY; CDR2 reads FYNNEI. The CDR3 reads CATIRDSSYEQYF. CDR3 sequence (DNA): TGTGCCACCATCCGGGACAGCTCCTACGAGCAGTACTTC.

CDR3 in amino acids: CASSRVATLLSTDTQYF. CDR3 coding DNA: TGTGCCAGCAGCCGCGTCGCTACACTACTGAGCACAGATACGCAGTATTTT. V is TRBV6-2 or TRBV6-3 and J is TRBJ2-3, with D unclear. The CDR3 sequence is 17 residues long. V dropped 6 bases and J dropped 0 bases, with 19 bases sitting between them. Germline CDR1 and CDR2: MNHEY and SVGEGT.

The rearrangement links TRBV3-1 (or the pseudogene TRBV3-2) to TRBJ2-7; D unresolved. The CDR3 consists of 13 residues. CDR1 is LGHDT and CDR2 is YNNKEL in the germline V gene (reference sequence). V was shortened by 1 base and J by 4 bases, with 8 bases between the two germline ends. Here the CDR3 DNA reads TGTGCCAGCAGCCAAGTACTTGATTACGAGCAGTACTTC. It yields the protein CASSQVLDYEQYF.

The chain is built from TRBV11-2 and TRBJ1-5; 10 bases match TRBD1. Losses at the gene ends were 3 bases for V and 3 bases for J; bases not matched to a gene: 2. Germline V lookup: CDR1 SGHAT, CDR2 FQNNGV. CDR3 size: 15 residues. As DNA, the CDR3 is TGTGCCAGCAGCTTGACAGGGGGCTTCAATCAGCCCCAGCATTTT. It encodes CASSLTGGFNQPQHF. Drawing the rest from reference TRBV11-2 and TRBJ1-5, the complete variable domain is EAGVAQSPRYKIIEKRQSVAFWCNPISGHATLYWYQQILGQGPKLLIQFQNNGVVDDSQLPKDRFSAERLKGVDSTLKIQPAKLEDSAVYLCASSLTGGFNQPQHFGDGTRLSIL.

The chain uses TRBV9 and TRBJ2-7, with TRBD1 matching over 7 bases. J gave up 3 bases and V 0 bases, and 9 bases lay outside the gene matches. The CDR3 runs 16 residues. Germline V gives CDR1 SGDLS, CDR2 YYNGEE. The CDR3 loop is CASSVGPGTDLYEQYF. The CDR3 region has the DNA TGTGCCAGCAGCGTAGGGCCCGGGACAGACCTCTACGAGCAGTACTTC.

The rearrangement uses TRBV27 and TRBJ1-2, with unresolved D. From germline, CDR1 is MNHEY and CDR2 SMNVEV (reference sequence). Trimming pared 6 bases from V and 6 bases from J, leaving 11 bases between. There are 12 residues in the CDR3. CDR3 nucleotide sequence: TGTGCCAGCAGCACCTCCACGGATGGCTACACCTTC. Protein sequence: CASSTSTDGYTF.

The chain employs TRBV6-4 and TRBJ1-4, with a weak D call TRBD1 (6 bases). Germline loops: CDR1 MRHNA, CDR2 SNTAGT. The CDR3 contains 14 residues. The V and J ends lost 3 bases and 8 bases respectively, with 13 bases between them. The CDR3 loop is CASSDGGPGEKLFF. CDR3 DNA sequence: TGTGCCAGCAGTGATGGGGGCCCTGGGGAAAAACTGTTTTTT.

This rearrangement joins TRBV7-2 to TRBJ2-3; 8 positions agree with TRBD1. The CDR3 consists of 16 residues. Trimming at V came to 1 base and at J to 3 bases, leaving 6 bases not matched to a gene. The germline gives CDR1 SGHTA, CDR2 FQGNSA. CDR3 coding DNA: TGTGCCAGCAGCTTAGTGGGCCAGGGGGCAACAGATACGCAGTATTTT. This codes for CASSLVGQGATDTQYF.

Notes on this clone: This sample also contains other DNA sequences that code for the same CDR3. The rearrangement links TRBV15 to TRBJ2-3; no definite D call. V gave up 0 bases and J gave up 4 bases, with 5 bases separating them. This CDR3 comprises 13 residues. Germline V gives CDR1 LNHNV, CDR2 YYDKDF (reference sequence). The CDR3, as DNA: TGTGCCACCAGCAGAGAGCCGGCAGATACGCAGTATTTT. Protein: CATSREPADTQYF.

The J gene is TRBJ1-2, the V gene TRBV21-1. TRBV21-1 is given as a pseudogene. This CDR3 has 12 amino acids. The CDR3 nucleotides are TGTGCCCCAAGGAGGCGGGGAGGCGGCTACACCTTC. Amino acid sequence: CAPRRRGGGYTF.

V gene TRBV7-8 combines with J gene TRBJ1-1; TRBD1 might be the D (5 bases). The CDR3 contains 15 residues. Trimming pared 3 bases from V and 1 base from J, leaving 12 bases between. The germline gives CDR1 SGHVS, CDR2 FQNEAQ. The CDR3 DNA reads TGTGCCAGCAGCTTGCGACGGCAGGGGAACACTGAAGCTTTCTTT. Translating it yields CASSLRRQGNTEAFF.

The chain links TRBV21-1 to TRBJ1-4; no DNA check was done on the table's D call, TRBD1. TRBV21-1 constitutes a pseudogene. The CDR3 extends over 17 amino acids. The DNA of the CDR3 is TGTGCCAGCAGCCCCCGGACAGGGCGAGCAACTAATGAAAAACTGTTTTTT. It specifies CASSPRTGRATNEKLFF.

This chain uses TRBV21-1 with TRBJ2-1; the D call TRBD2 from the table was never checked on the DNA. TRBV21-1 is annotated as a pseudogene. CDR3 length: 15 residues. CDR3 residues: CASSKGGLAGTEQFF. The CDR3, as DNA: TGTGCCAGCAGCAAGGGGGGTCTAGCGGGAACTGAGCAGTTCTTC.

This sequence joins TRBV27 and TRBJ1-2, with TRBD1 as a possible D gene (5 bases). V was pared by 2 bases and J by 6 bases, with 16 bases between. CDR1 MNHEY and CDR2 SMNVEV come from the germline V gene (reference sequence). The CDR3 loop spans 15 amino acids. The chain's CDR3 is CASSLLPLGGDGYTF. The CDR3 bases are TGTGCCAGCAGTTTACTACCATTGGGAGGGGATGGCTACACCTTC.